The clone carrying this TCR beta chain came up a few times. What it binds is not known. It is likely a read error, because the conserved phenylalanine at the end of the CDR3 is missing. It is unclear where the CDR3 begins or ends on the DNA, so no DNA is shown, and the CDR3 is as TCRdb lists it. Sequencing relied on a cDNA template that was reverse transcribed from extracted RNA. Using immunoSEQ multiplex PCR, the repertoire was profiled, and TCRdb retains in-frame clones only, with some absent. The sample includes over 15,000 clones, 60% to 80% of them seen just once. Peripheral blood samples and lesional scalp punch biopsies were obtained from alopecia areata patients. This sample is drawn from a study of CD8+ T cells in alopecia areata. Overall study findings and caveats: Lesional scalp exceeded normal scalp in clonality, especially in alopecia totalis/universalis. Patients shared TCRs less clearly than mice did, possibly owing to HLA.

The length of the CDR3 is 14 amino acids, counting both ends. CDR1 is MNHGY and CDR2 is SVAAGI in the germline V gene. V usage is TRBV6-9 and J usage is TRBJ2-3. Sequencing used skin, obtained at week 0. The origin of this receptor is a human donor with alopecia areata. CDR3 region: CASSEATSTVPKGL.